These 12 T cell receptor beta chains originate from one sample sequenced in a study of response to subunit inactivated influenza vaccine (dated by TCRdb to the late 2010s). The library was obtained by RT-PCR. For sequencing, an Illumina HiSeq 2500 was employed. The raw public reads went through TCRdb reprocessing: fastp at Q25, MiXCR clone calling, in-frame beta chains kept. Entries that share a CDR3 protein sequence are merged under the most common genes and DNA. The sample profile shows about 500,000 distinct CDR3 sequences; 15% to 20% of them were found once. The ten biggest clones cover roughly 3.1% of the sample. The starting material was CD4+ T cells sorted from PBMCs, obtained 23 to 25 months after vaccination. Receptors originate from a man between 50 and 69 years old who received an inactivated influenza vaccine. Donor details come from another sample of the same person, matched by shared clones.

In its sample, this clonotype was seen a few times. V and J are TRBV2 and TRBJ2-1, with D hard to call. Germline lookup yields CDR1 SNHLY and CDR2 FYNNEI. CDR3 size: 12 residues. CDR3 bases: TGTGCTAGCCTCCCCTCCTACAATGAGCAGTTCTTC. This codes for CASLPSYNEQFF.

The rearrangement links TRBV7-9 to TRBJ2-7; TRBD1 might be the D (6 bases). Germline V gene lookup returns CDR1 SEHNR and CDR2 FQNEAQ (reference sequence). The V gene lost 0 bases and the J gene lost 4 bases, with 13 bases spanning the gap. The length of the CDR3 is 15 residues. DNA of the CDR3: TGTGCCAGCAGCTTAGCCGCTGGACAGTTTTACGAGCAGTACTTC. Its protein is CASSLAAGQFYEQYF.

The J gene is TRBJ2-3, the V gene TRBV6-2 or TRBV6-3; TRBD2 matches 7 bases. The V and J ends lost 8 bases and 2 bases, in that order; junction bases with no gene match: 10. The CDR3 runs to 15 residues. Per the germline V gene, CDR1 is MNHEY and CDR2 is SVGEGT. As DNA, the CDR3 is TGTGCCAGCCTCATCGGCGGGAGATACACAGATACGCAGTATTTT. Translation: CASLIGGRYTDTQYF.

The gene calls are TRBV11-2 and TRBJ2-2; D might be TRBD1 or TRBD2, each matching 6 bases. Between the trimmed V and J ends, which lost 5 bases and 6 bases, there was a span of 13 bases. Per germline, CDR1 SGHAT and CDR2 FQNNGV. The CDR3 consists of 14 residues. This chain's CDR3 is CASSANRDSGELFF. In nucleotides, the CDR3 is TGTGCCAGCAGCGCAAACAGGGACTCCGGGGAGCTGTTTTTT.

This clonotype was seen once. The CDR3 loop reads CASSGGLYTDTQYF. CDR3 coding DNA: TGTGCCAGCAGCGGGGGACTGTACACAGATACGCAGTATTTT. The rearrangement uses TRBV9 and TRBJ2-3; tentatively, D is TRBD2 (6 bases). The CDR3 totals 14 residues. CDR1 is SGDLS, CDR2 YYNGEE, per germline. V was pared by 3 bases and J by 2 bases, with 10 bases between.

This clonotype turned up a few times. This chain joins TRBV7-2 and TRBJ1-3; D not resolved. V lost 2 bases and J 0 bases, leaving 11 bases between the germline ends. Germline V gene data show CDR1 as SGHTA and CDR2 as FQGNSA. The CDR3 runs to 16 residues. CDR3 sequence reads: CASSLSIGTSGNTIYF. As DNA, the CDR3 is TGTGCCAGCAGCTTAAGTATAGGCACCTCTGGAAACACCATATATTTT.

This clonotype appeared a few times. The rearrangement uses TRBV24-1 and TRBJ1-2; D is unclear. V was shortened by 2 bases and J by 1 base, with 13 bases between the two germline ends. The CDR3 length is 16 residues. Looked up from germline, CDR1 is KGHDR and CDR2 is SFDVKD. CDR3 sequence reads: CATSDSGREYNYGYTF. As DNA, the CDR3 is TGTGCCACCAGTGATTCCGGACGGGAGTATAACTATGGCTACACCTTC.

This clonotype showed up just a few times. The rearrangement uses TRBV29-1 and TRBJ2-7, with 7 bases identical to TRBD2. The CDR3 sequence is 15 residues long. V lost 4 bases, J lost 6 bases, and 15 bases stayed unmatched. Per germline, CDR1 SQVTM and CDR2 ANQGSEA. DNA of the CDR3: TGCAGCGTTGGATTCTCGACGACTAGCAGGTCCGAGCAGTACTTC. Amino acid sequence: CSVGFSTTSRSEQYF.

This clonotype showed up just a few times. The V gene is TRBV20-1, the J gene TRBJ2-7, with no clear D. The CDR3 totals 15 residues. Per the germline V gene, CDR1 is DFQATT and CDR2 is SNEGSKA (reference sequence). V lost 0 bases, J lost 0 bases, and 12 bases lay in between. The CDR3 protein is CSARDHGGSSYEQYF. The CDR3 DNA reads TGCAGTGCTAGAGATCATGGCGGCAGCTCCTACGAGCAGTACTTC.

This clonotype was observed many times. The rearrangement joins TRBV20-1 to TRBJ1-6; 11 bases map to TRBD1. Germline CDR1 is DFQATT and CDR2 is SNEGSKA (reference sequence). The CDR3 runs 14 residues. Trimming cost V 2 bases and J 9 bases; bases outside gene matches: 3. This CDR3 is CSARTGTGGSPLHF. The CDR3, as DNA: TGCAGTGCTAGAACCGGGACAGGGGGTTCACCCCTCCACTTT.

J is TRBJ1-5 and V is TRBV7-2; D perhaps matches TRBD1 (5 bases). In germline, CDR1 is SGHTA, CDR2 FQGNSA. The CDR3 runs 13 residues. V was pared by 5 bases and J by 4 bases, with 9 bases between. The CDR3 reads CASSATENQPQHF. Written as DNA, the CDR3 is TGTGCCAGCAGCGCGACAGAGAATCAGCCCCAGCATTTT.

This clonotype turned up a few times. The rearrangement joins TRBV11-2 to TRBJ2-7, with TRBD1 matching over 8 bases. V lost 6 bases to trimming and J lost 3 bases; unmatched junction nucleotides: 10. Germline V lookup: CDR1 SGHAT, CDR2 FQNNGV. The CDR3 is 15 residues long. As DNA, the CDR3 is TGTGCCAGCAGAGGGTACCGGGACAGGAGCTACGAGCAGTACTTC. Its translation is CASRGYRDRSYEQYF.